The present T cell receptor (beta chain) was sequenced within a study of TIL therapy for anti-PD-1-resistant metastatic lung cancer. Study summary: Median tumor PD-L1 proportion score was 6%. Half of patients were current or former smokers. Tumors carried a median about 1.5 non-synonymous mutations per megabase.

This was the immunoSEQ v3 assay. TCRdb's copy holds only in-frame clones and misses some; the assay was immunoSEQ multiplex PCR. The sample lists approximately 97,000 clones; around three fifths were seen once. The time point was: pre-treatment sample, taken before nivolumab and TIL therapy. The tumor samples were excised metastases, mostly pleural nodules or supraclavicular lymph nodes. Tumors were harvested before any PD-1/PD-L1 blockade. The sequencing here drew on tumor tissue, taken at baseline. This clonotype was sampled from a person aged 25 to 85 with non-small cell lung cancer.

The CDR3 region is CASSQQLAGVYEQYF. As DNA, the CDR3 is TGTGCCAGCAGCCAACAACTAGCGGGGGTCTACGAGCAGTACTTC. The chain couples TRBV14 to TRBJ2-7, with 11 bases lining up with TRBD2. Germline lookup yields CDR1 SGHDN and CDR2 FVKESK. The CDR3 is 15 residues long. V was pared by 2 bases and J by 3 bases, with 3 bases of the junction left unmatched.